This T cell receptor beta chain was sequenced during a study of shared clonotypes between healthy human individuals. The study's findings and limits: All-four-donor shared clonotypes had higher generation probabilities than non-shared clonotypes did.

TCRdb keeps only in-frame clones here, not all; method: immunoSEQ multiplex PCR. The sample lists millions of clones, over 90% seen once, with approximately 0.4% in the top ten. In the case of this clone: Its antigen is as yet unknown.

This clonotype was sampled from a man aged 18-30 years in good health. Some clones in this sample may be carry-over from other donors' samples. Sequenced: naive CD4+ T cells from PBMCs. Subset here: CD45RA+ positively selected.

CDR3 sequence reads: CASSFGSDSYGYTF. CDR3 DNA sequence: TGTGCCAGCAGTTTTGGCTCGGACAGCTATGGCTACACCTTC. This chain links TRBV28 with TRBJ1-2; D is perhaps TRBD1 (6 bases). Germline V CDR1 and CDR2: MDHEN, SYDVKM. The CDR3 runs 14 residues. V lost 3 bases and J 4 bases, leaving 12 bases between the germline ends.